What follows describes a single TCR beta chain. This entry belongs to a study of blood T cell repertoires in COVID-19. This table comes from immunoSEQ multiplex PCR, and its TCRdb copy is limited to in-frame clones, with some not included. The sample includes approximately 260,000 clones, just under 90% of them seen just once. Source material: PBMCs or T cells enriched from blood (not recorded which). This clonotype was obtained from a woman aged 55-70 years who had recovered from COVID-19.

CDR3 sequence (DNA): TGTGCCAGCAGCGCCTCCGGGACAGGGGGCGGCAGATGGGTGAAGCATTTT. Its translation: CASSASGTGGGRWVKHF. J is TRBJ1-5 and V is TRBV5-8; TRBD1 matches 12 bases. Germline trimming cut 4 bases from V and 14 bases from J; bases unmatched to any gene: 19. The CDR3 spans 17 residues. Looked up from germline, CDR1 is SGHTS and CDR2 is YDEGEE.